The 4 T cell receptor beta chains reported below all come from one sample, sequenced in a study of cytomegalovirus exposure and HLA in healthy donors. TCRdb's table, derived via immunoSEQ multiplex PCR, lists solely in-frame clones and lacks some. The data show roughly 130,000 clones, with about 87% seen just once and 5.5% to 7% held by the top ten. The specimen sequenced was PBMCs. These receptors were taken from a woman between 25 and 40 years old in good health and CMV-seropositive.

The chain couples TRBV5-1 to TRBJ2-5, with 7 bases that match TRBD1. This CDR3 spans 14 amino acids. Looked up from germline, CDR1 is SGHRS and CDR2 is YFSETQ. V shed 4 bases, J shed 3 bases, and the junction held 6 bases outside the gene matches. Written as DNA, the CDR3 is TGCGCCAGCAGCCTGGGTACAGGGGAAGAGACCCAGTACTTC. As protein: CASSLGTGEETQYF.

This sequence joins TRBV27 and TRBJ2-2, with 9 nucleotides matching TRBD2. Germline assignment: CDR1 MNHEY and CDR2 SMNVEV (reference sequence). V dropped 3 bases and J dropped 4; count of bases not matched to a gene: 9. The CDR3 is 17 amino acids. The CDR3 DNA is TGTGCCAGCAGTTTTGTCCTAGCGGGATTGGGCACCGGGGAGCTGTTTTTT. The encoded protein is CASSFVLAGLGTGELFF.

The V and J genes are TRBV13 and TRBJ1-2, with 7 nucleotides matching TRBD1. This CDR3 region has 16 residues. CDR1 and CDR2 from the germline V gene are PRHDT and FYEKMQ (reference sequence). Trimming at V came to 6 bases and at J to 1 base, leaving 11 bases not matched to a gene. The CDR3 region is CASRGQRPAINYGYTF. The CDR3 nucleotides read TGTGCCAGCAGGGGACAGCGGCCCGCCATTAACTATGGCTACACCTTC.

J is TRBJ2-3 and V is TRBV5-1; TRBD2 matches at 9 bases. Germline V gene lookup returns CDR1 SGHRS and CDR2 YFSETQ. V trimming: 5 bases; J trimming: 3 bases; junction bases outside the gene matches: 13. CDR3 length: 17 amino acids. CDR3 in amino acids: CASREPGLADITDTQYF. CDR3 nucleotides: TGCGCCAGCAGGGAACCGGGACTAGCTGATATTACAGATACGCAGTATTTT.